This T cell receptor beta chain was captured in a study of identical twins. General observations from the study: Models came in too low on out-of-frame TCR alpha sharing in monozygotic twins. Not following the same donors, the study drew its conclusions from cross-sectional statistical analysis.

TCRdb independently ran MiXCR on the 5' RACE reads; one entry per CDR3 protein. The top ten clones hold roughly 7% of a sample with about 340,000 distinct CDR3 sequences, more than 9% of them seen once. Many counts were recorded for this clonotype. The antigen remains unidentified. Healthy Caucasians were all of the donors. This CDR3 is built from 13 residues. Trimming took 0 bases from V and 4 from J, leaving 10 bases between them. Germline V gene lookup returns CDR1 DFQATT and CDR2 SNEGSKA (reference sequence). These data were also filed under a second study, of yellow fever vaccine responses in identical twins.

The receptor was derived from a woman aged 18-29 years in good health. The J gene is TRBJ2-7, the V gene TRBV20-1; the D is unclear. Sample: CD8+ T cells sorted from blood. The CDR3 loop reads CSARDLRNYEQYV. The CDR3 DNA reads as TGCAGTGCTAGAGATCTTCGGAATTACGAGCAGTACGTC.